This T cell receptor beta chain was found in a study of blood T cell repertoires in COVID-19. Overall study context: Acute and convalescent COVID-19 samples came from the United States, Italy and Spain. In each case, the material was cDNA or gDNA derived from T cells, B-cell-depleted T cells, or PBMCs.

The length of the CDR3 is 13 residues. Trimming cost V 5 bases and J 3 bases, with 8 bases left between them. Germline V gene data show CDR1 as SEHNR and CDR2 as FQNEAQ (reference sequence). Generated by immunoSEQ multiplex PCR, the TCRdb table keeps only in-frame clones and is missing some. Of fewer than 130,000 clones listed, about 80% are singletons. This clonotype was obtained from a woman at least 80 years old with active or convalescent COVID-19. What was sequenced was peripheral blood. V gene TRBV7-9 combines with J gene TRBJ2-1; possibly TRBD1 for D (5 bases). CDR3 region: CASSLDSYNEQFF. CDR3 sequence (DNA): TGTGCCAGCAGCCTAGACAGCTACAATGAGCAGTTCTTC.